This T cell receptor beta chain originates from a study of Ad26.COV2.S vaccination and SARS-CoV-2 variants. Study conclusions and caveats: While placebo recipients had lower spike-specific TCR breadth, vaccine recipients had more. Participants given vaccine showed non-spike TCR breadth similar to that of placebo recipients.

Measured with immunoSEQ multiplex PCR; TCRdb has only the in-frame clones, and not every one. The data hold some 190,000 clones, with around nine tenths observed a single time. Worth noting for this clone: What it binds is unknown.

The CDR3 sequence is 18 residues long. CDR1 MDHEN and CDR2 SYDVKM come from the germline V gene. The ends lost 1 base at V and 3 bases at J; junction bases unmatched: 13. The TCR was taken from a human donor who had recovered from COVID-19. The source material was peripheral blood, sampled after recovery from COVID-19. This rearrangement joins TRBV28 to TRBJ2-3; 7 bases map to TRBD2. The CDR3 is CASSLSSSGFEGTDTQYF. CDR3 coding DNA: TGTGCCAGCAGTTTATCCTCTAGCGGATTTGAGGGGACAGATACGCAGTATTTT.